The entry below describes one TCR beta chain. Its antigen has not been determined. The sample holds no much larger clone one base away, and base qualities are not on file. The protocol used for the library was the immunoSEQ multiplex PCR assay. The multiplex PCR relied on a mix of 60 forward primers for TCR Vbeta segments and 13 reverse primers for TCR Jbeta segments. Amplification of the CDR3 region of rearranged TCR beta genes was performed with a multiplex PCR assay on genomic DNA. On the Illumina HiSeq System, the amplified TCR beta libraries were sequenced as 87-base-pair reads. Under the source paper's analysis protocol: In a later analysis, roughly 80 million unique TCR beta chains were counted across the 500 to 850 repertoires, and roughly 10 million of these chains were shared by at least two donors. Raw reads were error-corrected and collapsed into unique sequences with a nearest-neighbor algorithm that merged closely related sequences to remove PCR and sequencing errors. V, D and J gene segments were assigned by aligning CDR3 sequences to IMGT reference sequences. Each retained sequence needed at least a six-nucleotide match to both a V gene segment and a J gene segment. A rearrangement was called productive if the CDR3 had no stop codons and remained in frame with V and J, and every other rearrangement was called non-productive. CDR3 was defined according to IMGT convention as the region running from the second conserved V-encoded cysteine to the conserved J-encoded phenylalanine. Sequences without an unambiguous match to a single V gene segment were excluded from the earlier analysis of almost 600 of the donors. An earlier analysis of several hundred of the donors called V segments functional above 56.7% productive rearrangements and segregating when the between-donor standard deviation exceeded 5%. A statistical classification framework was built to diagnose cytomegalovirus status from the catalog of TCR beta chain sequences. In a later analysis, V and J genes were assigned by comparing TCR nucleotide sequences against IMGT/GENE-DB human TR gene sequences. Using the TCRdist pipeline, a later analysis assigned CDR3 sequences along with most-parsimonious VDJ recombination scenarios. In a later analysis, every TCR beta chain was defined by the combination of its CDR3 amino acid sequence and its V-gene family, and reads without a unique V-gene family were dropped. As a way to deal with suspected cross-contamination and a sequencing artifact, a later analysis dropped approximately 590 nucleotide sequences that were highly shared and had low generation probability. For each public chain, a later analysis derived a clonal expansion index from normalized ranks of inferred template counts within each repertoire. A later analysis computed generation probabilities with a VDJ recombination model fitted to out-of-frame rearrangements, and checked the results against IGoR. In a later analysis, TCR-TCR, TCR-HLA and TCR-CMV co-occurrence was scored with hypergeometric tests, and a repertoire-size bias correction was applied to TCR pairs. To estimate false discovery rates, a later analysis permuted the HLA or CMV assignments 20 times. In a later analysis, co-occurring TCRs were grouped using DBSCAN, and TCRdist sequence similarity was added for clustering within HLA-allele-positive subsets. For co-occurrence clustering, repertoires with fewer than 30,000 or more than 120,000 public chains were excluded, along with five repertoires with anomalous nucleotide sharing. This is the immuneACCESS table as TCRdb keeps it, with only in-frame sequences that have V and J called. A part of the clones is gone; compared with another copy, unresolved V genes explain less than half, and the rest is unexplained. V and J calls and clone size are those listed in that table; D and trimming were worked out from the DNA. This sample gives some 150,000 clones in total; 9.4% of them show up just once. The ten biggest clones cover about 1.7% of the sample.

The data belong to a study of cytomegalovirus exposure and HLA in healthy donors (TCRdb year 2017). Background for the entire study: In an earlier analysis of about 560 of the donors, 276 Gb of sequence data and about 110 million unique TCR beta sequences from 150 million to 200 million T cells were reported. Roughly 300 gigabases of sequencing data and 70 million to 100 million unique TCR sequences were included in an early release covering around 650 HLA-typed donors. Among the roughly 390 genotyped donors, approximately 81% belonged to the genetic ancestry cluster associated with self-reported Caucasian donors. The study aimed to test whether cataloging public T cell receptors could reveal signatures of past pathogen exposure. The study profiled the T cell repertoires of hundreds of subjects by immunosequencing and related them to cytomegalovirus serostatus. Along with the roughly 700-subject first cohort, a separate validation cohort of roughly 110 different subjects was used. The study combined high-throughput TCR immunosequencing, statistical association of individual TCRs with disease status, and machine learning to predict cytomegalovirus infection status. In a later analysis, previously published TCR beta repertoires from several hundred donors were re-analyzed and high-resolution HLA genotyping was added so that TCR occurrence patterns could be studied. Rather than using new phenotypic data, the later analysis identified candidate immune exposures from TCR beta sequences and from how often those sequences occurred across donors. In an earlier analysis of roughly 580 of the donors, high-throughput TCR beta sequencing was used to judge whether each TCR beta V gene segment behaved as functional or pseudogenic. Alongside the repertoire data, information on donor age, sex, ethnicity and CMV serostatus was compiled. A later genetic analysis took genome-wide SNP genotypes for about 55% of the roughly 670 donors and used that subset as a discovery cohort. All discovery cohort repertoires had been generated on a single sequencing platform. HLA typing covered class I and class II loci at four-digit resolution. The number of typed donors differed by locus: about 620-640 for A, B, C, DRB1 and DQB1; roughly 510 for DQA1; roughly 600 for DPA1; and some 450 for DPB1. A few DR-DQ haplotypes were treated as single units for association and clustering because of strong linkage in the cohort. Among some 400 genotyped donors of the cohort, an average of about 240,000 unique TCR beta nucleotide sequences was sequenced per donor, of which about 19% were non-productive.

CDR1 SGHNT and CDR2 YYREEE were looked up in the germline V gene (reference sequence). The CDR3 runs 15 residues from the cysteine to the phenylalanine. Only the CDR3 DNA stays, 45 bases, in frame from base 1. Trimming takes 5 bases off V and 3 bases off J; junction bases not matched to a gene: 8. In total, approximately 690 healthy bone marrow donors made up the cohort. All cohort members were sampled while nominally healthy, although unrecorded immune exposures were likely present. The donor was CMV seronegative and was included in the group of a few hundred seronegative cohort members. Every donor gave a peripheral blood sample, and the peripheral blood mononuclear cells from that sample were used for TCR beta sequencing. Genomic DNA extraction from the blood cell samples was performed with the Qiagen DNeasy Blood Extraction Kit. Here is what the overall study found, with its caveats: An earlier analysis of around 500 of the donors showed that most TCR beta V segments appeared in productive rearrangements either about 90% or about 30% of the time, which broadly matched IMGT annotations. A later genetic analysis reported fewer N-insertions in productive TCRs among donors in an Asian-associated ancestry cluster than the approximately 700-donor mean. In a later analysis, HLA-associated TCR beta chains showed more clonal expansion and lower generation probabilities than non-associated chains that were equally common. A further reported finding was that TCR beta sequences accurately predicted the HLA-A and HLA-B alleles for most subjects in the first cohort. In vitro tests confirmed that a few of the cytomegalovirus-associated TCR beta chains recognize cytomegalovirus antigens. In the study, around 160 TCR beta chains were listed as associated with cytomegalovirus. CMV serostatus was the only immune exposure information available for the cohort. The 87-base-pair reads could not distinguish some IMGT-functional V segments, including TRBV6-2 and TRBV6-3, so those segments were excluded. Because counts were too low, under 20 rarely observed V segments, including chromosome 9 orphons, were left out of the earlier analysis of 500 to 650 of the donors. At a false discovery rate of 0.05, a later analysis linked about 16,000 TCR beta sequences to specific HLA alleles. The authors suggested that the approach could potentially be extended to other disease states and immunological phenotypes. Linkage disequilibrium might explain the correlated functional status among segregating V segments, but an unknown experimental factor could not be excluded. An association between a missense DCLRE1C variant and V-gene and J-gene trimming of TCR beta chains was found in a later genetic analysis and replicated in an independent cohort. HLA typing was unavailable for some donors at each locus, so association tests used only the typed subset. Roughly uniform sequencing depth across donors was assumed in presence/absence analyses, although this assumption may not hold. According to a later analysis, most CMV-associated TCR beta chains appeared to be HLA-restricted, and the HLA associations seemed to be driven largely by CMV exposure. According to a later analysis, parvovirus B19, influenza, CMV and Epstein-Barr virus appeared linked to several top co-occurrence clusters. In a later analysis, TCR association rates were found to vary across HLA loci, with the most associated TCRs seen for DRB1 alleles and the fewest for HLA-C alleles. In both the original and validation cohorts, the classifier was reported to diagnose cytomegalovirus status with high specificity and sensitivity. A cluster of highly shared sequence variants was judged likely to be a technical artifact of the sequencing pipeline. While some public TCRs were present in many individuals, most TCR sequences turned up only very rarely across donors. Only TCR beta chains were sequenced in this cohort, and the absence of alpha or paired-chain data limited detectable features. Assigning TCR associations to individual alleles was difficult when HLA alleles, especially DR and DQ, strongly co-occurred.

The sequence is built from TRBV5-4 and TRBJ2-1; 7 nucleotides in the junction match TRBD2. The source is a male donor in good health and CMV-seronegative. The sequenced sample consisted of PBMCs. CDR3 protein: CASSVGRGSYNEQFF. The nucleotides are TGTGCCAGCAGTGTGGGGCGCGGGAGCTACAATGAGCAGTTCTTC.